Shown below are 6 T cell receptor beta chains from a single sample sequenced in a study of T-cell reconstitution after alpha-beta-depleted transplantation in children. Unique molecular identifiers were incorporated during preparation of the TCRbeta library. MiXCR was run by TCRdb on the PCR reads, yielding one entry per CDR3 protein. The sample has about 580,000 distinct CDR3 sequences; around 27% are singletons. The specimen comprised PBMCs, sampled before TCRalphabeta/CD19-depleted stem cell transplant. These receptors all come from a boy younger than two with Wiskott-Aldrich syndrome, due to receive a stem cell transplant.

This clonotype was found a few times. This chain joins TRBV5-6 and TRBJ1-5; D is undetermined. The CDR3 has 13 amino acids. Trimming removed 3 bases from V and 2 bases from J, with 6 bases in between. CDR1 is SGHDT, CDR2 YYEEEE, per germline. CDR3 bases: TGTGCCAGCAGCTACTGGGGCAATCAGCCCCAGCATTTT. This sequence encodes CASSYWGNQPQHF.

V and J are TRBV5-1 and TRBJ2-7; no clear D. The CDR3 sequence is 11 residues long. Germline lookup yields CDR1 SGHRS and CDR2 YFSETQ. V shed 7 bases and J shed 8 bases, with 13 bases lying between them. This CDR3 reads CASESEKKQYF. The CDR3 DNA reads as TGCGCCAGCGAATCTGAGAAAAAGCAGTACTTC.

About this clonotype itself: One end of the junction fails to match germline, which may point to a read error. The chain uses TRBV24-1 and TRBJ2-1; no definite D call. The CDR3 has 12 residues. Germline CDR1 KGHDR, CDR2 SFDVKD. The CDR3 region is CVTSDRRNEQFF. CDR3 sequence (DNA): TGTGTCACCAGTGACCGACGTAATGAGCAGTTCTTC.

This rearrangement joins TRBV5-1 to TRBJ2-6, with 11 bases lining up with TRBD1. The CDR3 has 17 residues. Germline-derived CDR1 and CDR2 are SGHRS and YFSETQ. V shed 3 bases, J shed 0 bases, and the junction held 2 bases outside the gene matches. CDR3 sequence reads: CASSWTGGSSGANVLTF. The CDR3, as DNA: TGCGCCAGCAGCTGGACAGGGGGCTCCTCTGGGGCCAACGTCCTGACTTTC.

This clonotype was found a few times. This chain uses TRBV7-2 with TRBJ2-1; D remains unclear. Germline CDR1 and CDR2: SGHTA and FQGNSA. This CDR3 contains 15 residues. Trimming left V 7 bases short and J 4 bases short, with 17 bases between. The CDR3 reads CASTPGLGGYNEQFF. CDR3 DNA sequence: TGTGCCAGCACCCCTGGCCTAGGTGGATACAATGAGCAGTTCTTC.

The chain uses TRBV5-1 and TRBJ2-1; 11 bases are shared with TRBD2. Germline values: CDR1 SGHRS, CDR2 YFSETQ. J gave up 10 bases and V 6 bases, and 15 bases lay outside the gene matches. This CDR3 contains 16 residues. CDR3 bases: TGCGCCAGCAACGTGGGACTAGCGGCCCCTGGTCGGGAGCAGTTCTTC. It is translated as CASNVGLAAPGREQFF.